These 28 T cell receptor beta chains were all obtained from the same sample, sequenced in a study of regulatory T cells in long-lasting Graves disease. Sample time point: newly diagnosed GD, antithyroid drugs for less than 3 months. PBMC RNA served as the TCR library source. Building of the TCR beta libraries involved iRepertoire HTBI primers and Arm-PCR of CDR3 regions. Each CDR3 protein gets one entry after TCRdb re-called the multiplex PCR reads with MiXCR. The repertoire holds 680,000 or so distinct CDR3 sequences, with under 20% as singletons. The data were also submitted as part of a second study, on T cells in Graves' hyperthyroidism and ophthalmopathy.

The material was peripheral blood mononuclear cells (PBMCs), obtained at new diagnosis, from a patient treated with antithyroid drugs. All receptors derive from a woman in her 30s with Graves disease.

As DNA, the CDR3 is TGTGCCATCAGAGCCAACTACGAGCAGTACTTC. Its translation: CAIRANYEQYF. The J gene is TRBJ2-7, the V gene TRBV10-3, with no clear D. Trimming left V 6 bases short and J 3 bases short, with 6 bases between. Germline values: CDR1 ENHRY, CDR2 SYGVKD. The CDR3 spans 11 residues.

The chain couples TRBV7-3 to TRBJ1-5, with D hard to call. The germline V gene has CDR1 SGHTA and CDR2 FQGTGA. Trimming removed 2 bases from V and 5 bases from J, with 7 bases in between. There are 13 residues in the CDR3. CDR3 sequence: CASSLAEDQPQHF. Here the CDR3 DNA reads TGTGCCAGCAGCTTAGCGGAGGATCAGCCCCAGCATTTT.

This clonotype occurred many times. The chain couples TRBV3-1 to TRBJ1-2, with D tentatively TRBD1 (5 bases). Germline V lookup: CDR1 LGHDT, CDR2 YNNKEL (reference sequence). Trimming shortened V by 2 bases and J by 8 bases, and 12 bases separated the two germline ends. CDR3 length equals 13 residues. The CDR3 spells CASSQRQGRGYTF. CDR3 in DNA: TGTGCCAGCAGCCAACGGCAGGGCCGAGGCTACACCTTC. Together with reference TRBV3-1 and TRBJ1-2, the CDR3 gives the full variable domain: DTAVSQTPKYLVTQMGNDKSIKCEQNLGHDTMYWYKQDSKKFLKIMFSYNNKELIINETVPNRFSPKSPDKAHLNLHINSLELGDSAVYFCASSQRQGRGYTFGSGTRLTVV.

The chain is built from TRBV24-1 and TRBJ2-3; possible D gene TRBD2, 5 bases. This CDR3 is 16 amino acids long. Trimming took 4 bases from V and 2 from J, leaving 15 bases between them. The germline V gene encodes CDR1 KGHDR and CDR2 SFDVKD. As DNA, the CDR3 is TGTGCCACCAGTGACCCCCCGACTACGAACACAGATACGCAGTATTTT. This translates into CATSDPPTTNTDTQYF.

This clonotype was observed at least ten times. The chain is built from TRBV6-6 and TRBJ2-5, with a weak D call TRBD1 (6 bases). Germline V CDR1 and CDR2: MNHNY, SVGAGI (reference sequence). V dropped 0 bases and J dropped 5 bases, with 13 bases sitting between them. There are 15 residues in the CDR3. CDR3 protein: CASSYSWGPRETQYF. CDR3 sequence (DNA): TGTGCCAGCAGTTACTCGTGGGGGCCCCGGGAGACCCAGTACTTC.

As to this clonotype: A read error may be the cause here, since a much bigger clone is one base away. V is TRBV13 and J is TRBJ2-7, with D perhaps TRBD1 (6 bases). The CDR3 loop spans 15 amino acids. Germline CDR1 reads PRHDT; CDR2 reads FYEKMQ (reference sequence). V lost 8 bases to trimming and J lost 7 bases, with 24 bases between them. The CDR3 DNA follows: TGTGCCAGCCTACAGGGACCTATCTCCTACAATGAGCAGTACTTC. This translates into CASLQGPISYNEQYF.

This chain joins TRBV9 and TRBJ2-3; 9 bases are shared with TRBD2. CDR1 and CDR2 from the germline V gene are SGDLS and YYNGEE. Germline trimming cut 4 bases from V and 4 bases from J; bases unmatched to any gene: 10. This CDR3 region has 16 residues. CDR3 DNA: TGTGCCAGCAGCTTGTATAGCGGGAGTGGCGCAGATACGCAGTATTTT. Translation gives CASSLYSGSGADTQYF.

The sample holds a few counts of this clonotype. CDR3 sequence (DNA): TGCAGTGCTAGTCGAGCGGGAGTATTCCTCACCGGGGAGCTGTTTTTT. It encodes CSASRAGVFLTGELFF. The chain uses TRBV20-1 and TRBJ2-2, with 8 nucleotides matching TRBD2. Germline-derived CDR1 and CDR2 are DFQATT and SNEGSKA (reference sequence). CDR3 length equals 16 residues. The trim removed 3 bases at V and 4 bases at J, leaving 10 bases unmatched.

This clonotype was observed at least ten times. This chain uses TRBV5-1 with TRBJ1-1; D is undetermined. Germline V gives CDR1 SGHRS, CDR2 YFSETQ. Trimming shortened V by 1 base and J by 1 base, and 8 bases separated the two germline ends. CDR3 length: 14 residues. DNA of the CDR3: TGCGCCAGCAGCTTGTGGTCCGAGAACACTGAAGCTTTCTTT. Its translation is CASSLWSENTEAFF. Drawing the rest from reference TRBV5-1 and TRBJ1-1, the complete variable domain is KAGVTQTPRYLIKTRGQQVTLSCSPISGHRSVSWYQQTPGQGLQFLFEYFSETQRNKGNFPGRFSGRQFSNSRSEMNVSTLELGDSALYLCASSLWSENTEAFFGQGTRLTVV.

This clonotype appeared many times. The V gene is TRBV20-1, the J gene TRBJ2-7; no clear D. The CDR3 consists of 14 residues. The germline gives CDR1 DFQATT, CDR2 SNEGSKA (reference sequence). V was shortened by 6 bases and J by 0 bases, with 15 bases between the two germline ends. This CDR3 reads CSAPPSAASYEQYF. DNA of the CDR3: TGCAGTGCCCCTCCGAGCGCGGCCTCCTACGAGCAGTACTTC.

This clonotype was picked up a small number of times. The V and J genes are TRBV19 and TRBJ1-1; perhaps TRBD1 as D (5 bases). The V end was cut by 3 bases, the J end by 4 bases, with 6 bases between. The V gene's germline CDR1 is LNHDA and CDR2 SQIVND (reference sequence). The CDR3 extends over 12 amino acids. The CDR3 is CASSMGGTEAFF. The DNA for the CDR3 is TGTGCCAGTAGTATGGGGGGCACTGAAGCTTTCTTT.

The rearrangement links TRBV10-3 to TRBJ1-2; 8 bases fit TRBD1. The germline V gene has CDR1 ENHRY and CDR2 SYGVKD. The V gene end was trimmed by 7 bases and the J gene end by 7 bases; junction bases not matched to a gene: 11. CDR3 length: 14 amino acids. The DNA for the CDR3 is TGTGCCATCAAGCCAGGACAGGGAGGCGGTGGCTACACCTTC. This translates into CAIKPGQGGGGYTF.

This clonotype came up a few times. The J gene is TRBJ1-2, the V gene TRBV20-1; no clear D. V was pared by 5 bases and J by 0 bases, with 10 bases between. Germline V CDR1 and CDR2: DFQATT, SNEGSKA (reference sequence). This CDR3 spans 13 amino acids. CDR3 region: CSAGTQPNYGYTF. In DNA, the CDR3 is TGCAGTGCTGGTACACAGCCTAACTATGGCTACACCTTC.

The J gene is TRBJ1-2, the V gene TRBV28, with 8 bases matching TRBD1. Trimming at V came to 1 base and at J to 0 bases, leaving 4 bases not matched to a gene. There are 16 residues in the CDR3. Per germline, CDR1 MDHEN and CDR2 SYDVKM. The CDR3 protein is CASSLSLGQANYGYTF. CDR3 DNA sequence: TGTGCCAGCAGTTTATCCCTGGGACAGGCTAACTATGGCTACACCTTC.

The chain couples TRBV20-1 to TRBJ1-1; D not resolved. The CDR3 covers 13 residues. The V end was cut by 3 bases, the J end by 5 bases, with 13 bases between. Germline values: CDR1 DFQATT, CDR2 SNEGSKA (reference sequence). Here the CDR3 DNA reads TGCAGTGCTAGGGCTGCTCTGGGGACTGAAGCTTTCTTT. This sequence encodes CSARAALGTEAFF.

The chain joins TRBV5-1 to TRBJ2-5, with D uncertain. CDR3 length: 14 amino acids. Germline V gene data show CDR1 as SGHRS and CDR2 as YFSETQ. Trimming stripped 2 bases from V and 1 base from J, with 9 bases between. For the CDR3, the DNA is TGCGCCAGCAGCTTCGTAGATCCCCAAGAGACCCAGTACTTC. It specifies CASSFVDPQETQYF.

This clonotype was found many times. The V and J genes are TRBV18 and TRBJ1-1; D not certain. V was shortened by 8 bases and J by 3 bases, with 10 bases between the two germline ends. Germline V CDR1 and CDR2: KGHSH, LQKENI. The CDR3 runs 12 residues. CDR3: CASSPGDTEAFF. The CDR3 coding sequence is TGTGCCAGCAGTCCTGGCGACACTGAAGCTTTCTTT.

This clonotype was seen a handful of times. In DNA form, the CDR3 reads TGTGCCAGCAGCCTATCCGGTCTGTACTACGAGCAGTACTTC. Translating gives CASSLSGLYYEQYF. This chain connects TRBV7-2 to TRBJ2-7; D is uncertain. This CDR3 spans 14 amino acids. Germline values: CDR1 SGHTA, CDR2 FQGNSA. The V end was cut by 5 bases, the J end by 3 bases, with 14 bases between. Supplemented by reference TRBV7-2 and TRBJ2-7, the full variable domain reads GAGVSQSPSNKVTEKGKDVELRCDPISGHTALYWYRQSLGQGLEFLIYFQGNSAPDKSGLPSDRFSAERTGGSVSTLTIQRTQQEDSAVYLCASSLSGLYYEQYFGPGTRLTVT.

This clonotype appeared many times. This chain joins TRBV27 and TRBJ1-4; 7 bases map to TRBD1. Germline V gene data show CDR1 as MNHEY and CDR2 as SMNVEV (reference sequence). V shed 5 bases, J shed 4 bases, and the junction held 7 bases outside the gene matches. This CDR3 has 15 residues. The CDR3 loop is CASSRWGDSNEKLFF. CDR3 in DNA: TGTGCCAGCAGTAGGTGGGGGGACAGTAATGAAAAACTGTTTTTT.

This clonotype was picked up a small number of times. The chain combines TRBV24-1 with TRBJ2-5; 9 nucleotides agree with TRBD2. This CDR3 comprises 16 residues. CDR1 and CDR2 (germline): KGHDR, SFDVKD. With 3 bases clipped from V and 5 bases from J, the junction kept 9 bases outside the gene matches. The CDR3 DNA is TGTGCCACCAGTGATGACGAAGCGGGAGGCCCTGAGACCCAGTACTTC. The encoded protein is CATSDDEAGGPETQYF.

Concerning this clonotype: The likely explanation is a read error, given a far larger clone one base away. This chain links TRBV6-2 or TRBV6-3 with TRBJ1-3; D not resolved. The CDR3 consists of 15 residues. The germline V and J ends were trimmed by 4 bases and 1 base, with 11 bases remaining between them. Germline CDR1 is MNHEY and CDR2 is SVGEGT. CDR3 protein: CASSSRRESGNTIYF. CDR3 coding DNA: TGTGCCAGCAGTTCCCGTAGGGAATCTGGAAACACCATATATTTT.

This clonotype has at least ten counts. The chain has TRBV28 and TRBJ1-1; D uncertain. V lost 6 bases and J 0 bases, leaving 11 bases between the germline ends. Germline V gives CDR1 MDHEN, CDR2 SYDVKM. The CDR3 length is 14 residues. The CDR3 region is CASSWATVNTEAFF. The DNA for the CDR3 is TGTGCCAGCAGCTGGGCAACGGTGAACACTGAAGCTTTCTTT.

V and J are TRBV19 and TRBJ1-1; 7 positions agree with TRBD1. The trim removed 3 bases at V and 8 bases at J, leaving 15 bases unmatched. The germline V gene has CDR1 LNHDA and CDR2 SQIVND (reference sequence). The CDR3 covers 16 residues. In nucleotides, the CDR3 is TGTGCCAGTAGTATGTTTGGGGGGACAGCTACCTCCGAAGCTTTCTTT. This sequence encodes CASSMFGGTATSEAFF. Together with reference TRBV19 and TRBJ1-1, the CDR3 gives the full variable domain: DGGITQSPKYLFRKEGQNVTLSCEQNLNHDAMYWYRQDPGQGLRLIYYSQIVNDFQKGDIAEGYSVSREKKESFPLTVTSAQKNPTAFYLCASSMFGGTATSEAFFGQGTRLTVV.

The chain carries TRBV7-9 and TRBJ2-7; D not resolved. Germline V gene data show CDR1 as SEHNR and CDR2 as FQNEAQ (reference sequence). The germline V and J ends were trimmed by 5 bases and 7 bases, with 12 bases remaining between them. CDR3 length: 12 amino acids. For the CDR3, the DNA is TGTGCCAGCAGCCCCTGGGTGGATGAGCAGTACTTC. It encodes CASSPWVDEQYF.

V and J are TRBV7-3 and TRBJ2-1; D unclear. The V and J ends lost 5 bases and 0 bases respectively, with 11 bases between them. The CDR3 is 15 amino acids. Germline V gene data show CDR1 as SGHTA and CDR2 as FQGTGA. The DNA for the CDR3 is TGTGCCAGCAGCCGGAGCTTTAGCTCCTACAATGAGCAGTTCTTC. This codes for CASSRSFSSYNEQFF. Variable domain in full (rest from reference TRBV7-3 and TRBJ2-1): GAGVSQTPSNKVTEKGKYVELRCDPISGHTALYWYRQSLGQGPEFLIYFQGTGAADDSGLPNDRFFAVRPEGSVSTLKIQRTERGDSAVYLCASSRSFSSYNEQFFGPGTRLTVL.

The chain employs TRBV29-1 and TRBJ2-2; D tentatively reads TRBD1 or TRBD2 (5 bases each). The germline gives CDR1 SQVTM, CDR2 ANQGSEA. V lost 7 bases and J 2 bases, leaving 14 bases between the germline ends. The CDR3 is 14 residues long. The CDR3 is CSALRDRNTGELFF. The CDR3, as DNA: TGCAGCGCCTTAAGGGACCGAAACACCGGGGAGCTGTTTTTT.

The genes are TRBV29-1 and TRBJ1-4; the D gene is possibly TRBD1 (6 bases). Germline CDR1 SQVTM, CDR2 ANQGSEA. This CDR3 is 15 amino acids long. With 4 bases removed from V and 2 bases from J, the gap between germline ends came to 14 bases. The CDR3 sequence: CSVGGGPATNEKLFF. In nucleotides, the CDR3 is TGCAGCGTTGGTGGGGGCCCGGCCACTAATGAAAAACTGTTTTTT.

The rearrangement links TRBV5-1 to TRBJ2-1; D unresolved. The last part of the DNA fits TRBJ2-5 better; the J call may be wrong. The germline CDR1 and CDR2 sequences are SGHRS and YFSETQ. The CDR3 totals 14 residues. The CDR3 protein is CASSLVLGKETQYF. In DNA, the CDR3 is TGCGCCAGCAGCTTGGTTCTGGGGAAAGAGACCCAGTACTTC.